This T cell receptor (beta chain) was captured in a study of monozygotic twins with inflammatory bowel disease. Points on this clonotype: Its antigen is not identified.

Germline loops: CDR1 SGHAT, CDR2 FQNNGV. This CDR3 comprises 14 residues. Study outcomes and limitations: Support was absent for any single strong signal or clonotype linked to IBD.

A template switching step added UMIs, each with a 6-nucleotide sample barcode. No DNA is given; TCRdb re-called the 5' RACE reads and lists each CDR3 protein once. The listing contains around 400,000 distinct CDR3 sequences. What was sequenced was blood. The V and J genes are TRBV11-2 and TRBJ1-1. The receptor comes from a human donor with ulcerative colitis or Crohn's disease, or a healthy co-twin of an affected twin (not recorded which). The CDR3 loop is CASSLEGSGTEAFF.